Below are 13 T cell receptor beta chains sequenced from a single sample in a study of blood T cell repertoires in COVID-19. Sequencing was performed with immunoSEQ multiplex PCR; in TCRdb, only in-frame clones are kept and a portion is missing. The sample contains fewer than 350,000 clones, just over 90% of which appear only once. What was sequenced was PBMCs or T cells enriched from blood (not recorded which). These receptor sequences come from a woman between 40 and 50 years old with acute COVID-19.

This clone was observed a single time. This sequence joins TRBV30 and TRBJ2-2; 13 nucleotides agree with TRBD2. The CDR3 has 15 amino acids. Germline V gene lookup returns CDR1 GTSNPN and CDR2 SVGIG (reference sequence). The ends lost 8 bases at V and 0 bases at J; junction bases unmatched: 3. The CDR3 sequence: CAQGLAGTNTGELFF. The CDR3, as DNA: TGTGCCCAGGGACTAGCGGGGACGAACACCGGGGAGCTGTTTTTT.

The chain links TRBV5-1 to TRBJ2-5; the match to TRBD2 covers 8 bases. Losses at the gene ends were 4 bases for V and 2 bases for J; bases not matched to a gene: 4. The CDR3 spans 14 residues. The germline V gene encodes CDR1 SGHRS and CDR2 YFSETQ. CDR3 coding DNA: TGCGCCAGCAGCACTGGACTAGCTCAAGAGACCCAGTACTTC. Translated, it gives CASSTGLAQETQYF.

This rearrangement joins TRBV12-3 or TRBV12-4 to TRBJ1-2; 9 nucleotides agree with TRBD1. The length of the CDR3 is 13 residues. V dropped 6 bases and J dropped 8; count of bases not matched to a gene: 7. The CDR3 sequence: CASSPTGGTGYTF. For the CDR3, the DNA is TGTGCCAGCAGCCCCACAGGGGGCACCGGCTACACCTTC.

The chain has TRBV18 and TRBJ2-5; 7 bases map to TRBD1. The V segment lost 4 bases and the J segment 5 bases; nucleotides outside the gene matches: 7. The CDR3 is 14 residues long. The germline V gene encodes CDR1 KGHSH and CDR2 LQKENI. CDR3 region: CASSLRTGRETQYF. CDR3 coding DNA: TGTGCCAGCTCACTCCGGACAGGTCGGGAGACCCAGTACTTC. The full variable domain, its missing parts supplied by reference TRBV18 and TRBJ2-5, is NAGVMQNPRHLVRRRGQEARLRCSPMKGHSHVYWYRQLPEEGLKFMVYLQKENIIDESGMPKERFSAEFPKEGPSILRIQQVVRGDSAAYFCASSLRTGRETQYFGPGTRLLVL.

This clone was seen more than once but under ten times. V and J are TRBV3-1 (or the pseudogene TRBV3-2) and TRBJ1-1; D may be TRBD1 (5 bases). V lost 3 bases and J lost 6, with 11 bases in between. The CDR3 contains 13 residues. Germline V gives CDR1 LGHDT, CDR2 YNNKEL (reference sequence). Written as DNA, the CDR3 is TGTGCCAGCAGCCACCAGGGAAGCCCTGAAGCTTTCTTT. Its translation: CASSHQGSPEAFF.

The J gene is TRBJ1-5, the V gene TRBV2; possible D gene TRBD1, 5 bases. Trimming took 8 bases from V and 1 from J, leaving 12 bases between them. The CDR3 spans 14 residues. Germline V gene lookup returns CDR1 SNHLY and CDR2 FYNNEI. This CDR3 reads CASWGGKSNQPQHF. In DNA, the CDR3 is TGTGCCAGCTGGGGGGGTAAAAGCAATCAGCCCCAGCATTTT.

The V and J genes are TRBV7-9 and TRBJ2-3; D gene uncertain. This CDR3 contains 13 residues. V gave up 11 bases and J gave up 3 bases, with 15 bases separating them. Germline V gene sequence: CDR1 SEHNR, CDR2 FQNEAQ (reference sequence). The CDR3 loop reads CAEVPATTDTQYF. The CDR3 nucleotides read TGTGCCGAGGTCCCGGCTACGACAGATACGCAGTATTTT.

The gene calls are TRBV24-1 and TRBJ2-3; 13 bases line up with TRBD2. Per germline, CDR1 KGHDR and CDR2 SFDVKD. V was clipped by 4 bases and J by 5 bases; unmatched bases: 5. The CDR3 covers 16 residues. CDR3 in DNA: TGTGCCACCAGTGACTGGACTAGCGGGAGTGTAGATACGCAGTATTTT. Translation: CATSDWTSGSVDTQYF.

V gene TRBV11-2 combines with J gene TRBJ2-1, with 14 bases that match TRBD2. V was pared by 2 bases and J by 8 bases, with 8 bases of the junction left unmatched. Germline CDR1 is SGHAT and CDR2 is FQNNGV. The CDR3 runs to 17 residues. The CDR3, as DNA: TGTGCCAGCAGCTTAAGCCTAGGGACTAGCGGGAGACATGAGCAGTTCTTC. It encodes CASSLSLGTSGRHEQFF.

This sequence joins TRBV5-6 and TRBJ2-6; the match to TRBD1 covers 11 bases. The CDR3 sequence is 19 residues long. Trimming cost V 3 bases and J 0 bases; bases outside gene matches: 8. Germline CDR1 reads SGHDT; CDR2 reads YYEEEE. The DNA of the CDR3 is TGTGCCAGCAGCTCGACGGACAGGGGGCTCCGCTCTGGGGCCAACGTCCTGACTTTC. Translating gives CASSSTDRGLRSGANVLTF.

This clone has a single count. The CDR3 DNA reads TGTGCCAGCAGCATCCGGACAATTAGAGGCACAGATACGCAGTATTTT. This codes for CASSIRTIRGTDTQYF. The rearrangement joins TRBV5-4 to TRBJ2-3; possibly TRBD1 for D (5 bases). V was clipped by 4 bases and J by 1 base, with 16 bases between them. Germline V gene lookup returns CDR1 SGHNT and CDR2 YYREEE (reference sequence). CDR3 length: 16 residues.

The chain joins TRBV19 to TRBJ2-3; TRBD2 agrees at 8 bases. Germline V gene data show CDR1 as LNHDA and CDR2 as SQIVND (reference sequence). Germline trimming cut 7 bases from V and 4 bases from J; bases unmatched to any gene: 7. This CDR3 spans 14 amino acids. The CDR3 reads CASMRREVPDTQYF. CDR3 bases: TGTGCCAGTATGCGGCGGGAGGTCCCAGATACGCAGTATTTT.

This clone was recorded only once. The chain uses TRBV6-2 or TRBV6-3 and TRBJ2-7; 7 bases are shared with TRBD2. V dropped 4 bases and J dropped 2; count of bases not matched to a gene: 8. CDR1 and CDR2 from the germline V gene are MNHEY and SVGEGT. The CDR3 is 15 residues long. The CDR3 DNA reads as TGTGCCAGCAGTTCGTTATCTGGACTAGCCTACGAGCAGTACTTC. Encoded protein: CASSSLSGLAYEQYF.